The clone carrying this TCR beta chain was seen a handful of times. Antigen unknown. The authors sorted CD4+ and CD8+ T cells from PBMCs. The data stem from a study of CD8+ T cells in alopecia areata. Study summary: Patients remained on tofacitinib for 6 to 18 months and then went 6 months without it. The study, taken as a whole, reports: Clonality exceeded that of normal scalp in lesional scalp, most notably in alopecia totalis/universalis. TCR sharing was clearer in mice than between patients, perhaps partly owing to patient HLA diversity.

The sequencing template was cDNA reverse transcribed from extracted RNA. Using immunoSEQ multiplex PCR, the repertoire was profiled, and TCRdb retains in-frame clones only, with some absent. The table lists roughly 130,000 clones, around 60% of them singletons, with 4.5% to 5.5% in the top ten. V was pared by 7 bases and J by 0 bases, with 6 bases of the junction left unmatched. The germline V gene has CDR1 SQVTM and CDR2 ANQGSEA. The CDR3 consists of 15 residues. V gene TRBV29-1 combines with J gene TRBJ2-6; 7 bases line up with TRBD1. The specimen comprised CD4+ T cells sorted from blood, sampled at week 0. The clonotype was recovered from a human donor with alopecia areata. CDR3 nucleotide sequence: TGCAGCGCCACGACAGGGAGCTCTGGGGCCAACGTCCTGACTTTC. Its protein is CSATTGSSGANVLTF.